This T cell receptor beta chain was obtained from a study of early T cells in non-severe SARS-CoV-2 infection (dated by TCRdb to the early 2020s). Background for the entire study: Because TCR sequencing relied on bulk RNA taken from unsorted whole blood, pairing of alpha and beta chains was not possible.

Comment on this clonotype: No antigen is known for it. Base qualities are not recorded, but no much larger clone differs from it by a single base.

General study outcomes and caveats: VDJdb matching was skewed toward anti-spike CD8 responses and likely underestimated virus-specific expansions, missing private and CD4 specificities.

From its cysteine to its phenylalanine, the CDR3 spans 16 amino acids. Only the CDR3 DNA stays, 48 bases, in frame from base 1. The junction shows trimming of 0 bases on V and 4 bases on J, and the gene matches do not reach 5 bases of it. The CDR1 and CDR2 encoded by the germline V gene are SGDLS and YYNGEE. A case-control design nested within a healthcare worker cohort in London, UK, was used, with weekly nasopharyngeal swab PCR tests and blood sampling performed. Healthcare workers were recruited during the week of the UK lockdown, between 23 and 31 March 2020, and followed weekly for up to about 15 weeks. Library preparation employed 5' RACE. The run used a NextSeq 500. Unique molecular identifiers were attached to individual cDNA molecules in the TCR library protocol so that sequencing error and PCR bias could be corrected. TCR alpha and beta chains were both sequenced, and the abundances of alpha and beta sequences in each sample were closely correlated with each other. In the source study's methods: V gene, J gene and CDR3 annotation of TCR sequences was performed with Decombinator V4. TCRs were defined as expanded if a significant change between any two time points was detected under a Poisson model with p below 0.0001. TCR abundances were normalised to the total number of TCRs sequenced per sample and expressed as counts per million. TRAV1-2 paired with TRAJ12, TRAJ20 or TRAJ33 defined MAIT TCRs, while TRAV10 paired with TRAJ18 defined iNKT TCRs. A search of VDJdb, accessed on 1 November 2021, was run for TCRs annotated to CMV, EBV and SARS-CoV-2, with TCRs annotated for multiple antigens excluded. TCRdb trimmed public reads at Q25 via fastp, called clones via MiXCR and kept in-frame beta chains. A single entry per CDR3 protein holds the most common genes and DNA from its merged rows. TCRdb, not the original authors, processed these V and J calls. Within this sample are 55,000 to 75,000 distinct CDR3 sequences, with more than 7% of them counted one time only. 3% to 4% of the sample belongs to the ten largest clones.

Source material: whole blood. The sequence was collected from an adult who was a healthcare worker with PCR-confirmed SARS-CoV-2 infection or an uninfected control (not recorded which). The sequence links TRBV9 to TRBJ2-2; TRBD2 matches 8 bases in the middle. The nucleotide sequence is given as TGTGCCAGCAGCGTAGCGGGAGGGCAGGCCACCGGGGAGCTGTTTTTT. The encoded protein is CASSVAGGQATGELFF.